The sequence of this T cell receptor (beta chain) was determined in a study of blood T cell repertoires in COVID-19. Overall study context: The United States, Italy and Spain provided the acute and convalescent COVID-19 samples.

Data came from immunoSEQ multiplex PCR; TCRdb stores just in-frame clones and leaves some out. The repertoire consists of about 220,000 clones, with about 79% occurring once and the leading ten covering about 9.7%. The V and J ends lost 4 bases and 4 bases, in that order; junction bases with no gene match: 7. This CDR3 is built from 16 residues. Germline CDR1 reads SNHLY; CDR2 reads FYNNEI. The sequenced material came from peripheral blood. The sequence was obtained from a man aged 50-60 years with active or convalescent COVID-19. The chain uses TRBV2 and TRBJ2-2; 9 bases are a match to TRBD2. The CDR3 is CASSVSGSEVTGELFF. The CDR3, as DNA: TGTGCCAGCAGTGTTAGCGGGAGTGAGGTCACCGGGGAGCTGTTTTTT.